Sequencing of this T cell receptor (beta chain) was carried out in a study of metastatic and nonmetastatic thyroid tumors. The wider study: Repertoire data that came from the blood and tumor or nodule tissue of malignant and benign thyroid patients were compared. Regarding the study as a whole: As reported, TCR beta diversity in blood and tumor was significantly higher in malignant thyroid tumors than in benign nodules.

This clone appeared many times. The target antigen is unknown. TCRdb re-called clones via MiXCR from the PCR reads. The sample lists 35,000 to 50,000 clones; 17% were seen once. Trimming took 3 bases from V and 3 from J; bases not matched to a gene: 5. This CDR3 spans 15 amino acids. Germline assignment: CDR1 SEHNR and CDR2 FQNEAQ (reference sequence). Thyroid surgery was performed in patients who had received no treatment beforehand. The clonotype originates from a female donor with papillary thyroid cancer or a benign thyroid nodule (not recorded which). Some clones in this sample may be carry-over from other donors' samples. This chain connects TRBV7-9 to TRBJ1-3, with 7 bases matching TRBD1. What was sequenced was tumor tissue. The CDR3 reads CASSFFRDSGNTIYF. The CDR3 DNA is TGTGCCAGCAGCTTCTTCCGGGACAGTGGAAACACCATATATTTT.